This T cell receptor (beta chain) was sequenced for a study of Ad26.COV2.S vaccination and SARS-CoV-2 variants. The treatment is: 15 to 20 received Ad26.COV2.S at low or high dose, single or two shots; a few received placebo; per-sample allocation not given. Collection of the samples took place on day 63 after the first injection of vaccine or placebo. Libraries were prepared by immunoSEQ multiplex PCR; TCRdb keeps only in-frame clonotypes and omits some of them. The sample yields approximately 420,000 clones, approximately 90% seen once. This CDR3 is 15 amino acids long. Losses at the gene ends were 3 bases for V and 7 bases for J; bases not matched to a gene: 5. Germline CDR1 and CDR2: MNHNS and SASEGT.

Sequenced material: peripheral blood, taken in a trial of Ad26.COV2.S vaccine versus placebo. This sequence originates from a person between 18 and 65 years old who received the Ad26.COV2.S COVID-19 vaccine or a placebo. The V and J genes are TRBV6-1 and TRBJ2-3; 12 nucleotides line up with TRBD2. CDR3 sequence (DNA): TGTGCCAGCAGTGAGTCTAGCGGGGGGGCGAATACGCAGTATTTT. It codes for CASSESSGGANTQYF.